The present T cell receptor beta chain was sequenced within a study of PD-L1 blockade in urothelial cancer. Stated time point: peripheral blood 6 weeks after treatment start. TCRdb's copy holds only in-frame clones and misses some; the assay was immunoSEQ multiplex PCR. Found here are about 30,000 clones, 89% of them singletons; the top ten hold approximately 8.2%. The CDR3 has 13 amino acids. Germline CDR1 is SGHTA and CDR2 is FQGNSA. Deletions cut 4 bases from V and 7 bases from J, with 10 bases between. The material was PBMCs, obtained around atezolizumab (anti-PD-L1) treatment. V is TRBV7-2 and J is TRBJ2-2, with D perhaps TRBD1 (5 bases). The clonotype was recovered from a man older than 75 with urothelial cancer. For the CDR3, the DNA is TGTGCCAGCAGCTCTAGGGGCGGCGGGGAGCTGTTTTTT. Its translation is CASSSRGGGELFF.